A single sample gave rise to the 8 T cell receptor beta chains below, sequenced in a study of long-term antiretroviral therapy in people with HIV (dated by TCRdb to the early 2020s). The immunoSEQ hsTCRB v3.0 assay was used at survey level resolution for TRB variable region sequencing. TCRdb re-hosts the immuneACCESS table, in-frame sequences only. Its copies lack some clones; in the studies checked, an unresolved V gene accounts for under half of them, and the cause for the rest is not known. A total of 20,000 to 25,000 clones appear in this sample, around three quarters of them only once. The ten largest make up less than 15% of the sample. The specimen comprised unsorted PBMCs, sampled 2.9 years after starting antiretroviral therapy. These receptors all stem from a woman between 25 and 40 years old with HIV.

The chain recombines TRBV6-5 with TRBJ1-1, with D possibly matching TRBD1 (6 bases). V was shortened by 10 bases and J by 4 bases, with 13 bases between the two germline ends. Germline V gives CDR1 MNHEY, CDR2 SVGAGI. This CDR3 comprises 12 residues. CDR3 nucleotides: TGTGCCACTTACAGGGTTCGCACTGAAGCTTTCTTT. Amino acids: CATYRVRTEAFF.

This chain uses TRBV2 with TRBJ2-7; no firm D call. This CDR3 spans 13 amino acids. Germline V gene sequence: CDR1 SNHLY, CDR2 FYNNEI. V lost 1 base, J lost 9 bases, and 13 bases lay in between. The CDR3 spells CASSEGFGLSQYV. For the CDR3, the DNA is TGTGCCAGCAGTGAAGGTTTCGGCTTATCGCAGTACGTC.

The chain uses TRBV7-9 and TRBJ2-2; maybe TRBD2 (6 bases). The germline V gene encodes CDR1 SEHNR and CDR2 FQNEAQ (reference sequence). The CDR3 has 14 residues. The V end was cut by 4 bases, the J end by 6 bases, with 12 bases between. The CDR3 bases are TGTGCCAGCAGCTACGTGGGGGGTCCCGGGGAGCTGTTTTTT. This codes for CASSYVGGPGELFF.

The genes are TRBV28 and TRBJ2-5, with TRBD1 matching 7 bases. V lost 2 bases to trimming and J lost 3 bases; unmatched junction nucleotides: 0. The CDR3 extends over 13 amino acids. Germline V gene data show CDR1 as MDHEN and CDR2 as SYDVKM. The CDR3 DNA reads TGTGCCAGCAGTTTAGGACAGGAAGAGACCCAGTACTTC. This encodes CASSLGQEETQYF.

V and J are TRBV11-2 and TRBJ2-5, with TRBD1 matching over 7 bases. Trimming at V came to 0 bases and at J to 6 bases, leaving 10 bases not matched to a gene. The germline V gene has CDR1 SGHAT and CDR2 FQNNGV. This CDR3 spans 16 amino acids. Written as DNA, the CDR3 is TGTGCCAGCAGCTTAGATGGGGGCCGACAGGGAAAGACCCAGTACTTC. It yields the protein CASSLDGGRQGKTQYF.

This chain uses TRBV6-5 with TRBJ2-1; D is possibly TRBD2 (5 bases). The germline gives CDR1 MNHEY, CDR2 SVGAGI. Trimming shortened V by 0 bases and J by 4 bases, and 13 bases separated the two germline ends. The CDR3 runs to 16 residues. Here the CDR3 DNA reads TGTGCCAGCAGTTACTCGAGAAGGGCGGGTTACAATGAGCAGTTCTTC. Translated, it gives CASSYSRRAGYNEQFF.

This clone was counted between two and nine times. The chain combines TRBV7-8 with TRBJ1-6, with TRBD1 identical over 7 bases. This CDR3 is 15 amino acids long. Losses at the gene ends were 3 bases for V and 7 bases for J; bases not matched to a gene: 6. Looked up from germline, CDR1 is SGHVS and CDR2 is FQNEAQ. This CDR3 reads CASSLTGTPNSPLHF. As DNA, the CDR3 is TGTGCCAGCAGCTTGACAGGGACCCCGAATTCACCCCTCCACTTT.

The chain has TRBV5-4 and TRBJ2-1, with 7 bases fitting TRBD1. The CDR3 contains 13 residues. The ends lost 2 bases at V and 9 bases at J; junction bases unmatched: 5. Per germline, CDR1 SGHNT and CDR2 YYREEE (reference sequence). The DNA for the CDR3 is TGTGCCAGCAGCTTAAACCCAGGGGGTGAGCAGTTCTTC. This translates into CASSLNPGGEQFF.